The present T cell receptor beta chain was sequenced within a study of shared clonotypes between healthy human individuals. Notes on the study in general: The naive CD4 repertoires of several donors were compared, and roughly 5.1% of clonotypes were shared. Non-shared clonotypes showed lower generation probabilities than clonotypes common to all four donors.

The protocol was immunoSEQ multiplex PCR, while the TCRdb copy is restricted to in-frame clones and leaves out a portion. This sample has roughly 600,000 clones; 95% to 98% occur once, and the top ten carry approximately 0.33%. About this clone: What it binds is not known.

Naive CD8 cells comprised CD45RO-negative, CCR7-positively selected cells, excluding terminally differentiated effector memory CD45RA+ cells. Everyone who donated was a Caucasian adult who lived in Nashville, Tennessee. The CDR3 consists of 15 residues. With 3 bases removed from V and 6 bases from J, the gap between germline ends came to 14 bases. The germline V gene encodes CDR1 PRHDT and CDR2 FYEKMQ (reference sequence). The TCR comes from a man under 40 in good health. Sequenced: naive CD8+ T cells sorted from blood. The chain employs TRBV13 and TRBJ1-4, with D tentatively TRBD1 (5 bases). The CDR3 here is CASSFEGRPDEKLFF. The CDR3 bases are TGTGCCAGCAGCTTCGAGGGGCGACCCGATGAAAAACTGTTTTTT.